This T cell receptor beta chain was retrieved from a study of Ad26.COV2.S vaccination and SARS-CoV-2 variants. Measured with immunoSEQ multiplex PCR; TCRdb has only the in-frame clones, and not every one. The sample lists about 350,000 clones, around 88% occurring once. CDR1 and CDR2 (germline): SNHLY, FYNNEI. The CDR3 consists of 17 residues. Unmatched junction bases numbered 4, after V lost 6 bases and J lost 0 bases. Treatment: about 20 received Ad26.COV2.S at low or high dose, single or two shots; several received placebo; per-sample allocation not given. The samples date from day 63 after the first vaccine or placebo injection.

The sample was peripheral blood, taken in a trial of Ad26.COV2.S vaccine versus placebo. This sequence joins TRBV2 and TRBJ2-6; 11 bases are shared with TRBD1. The sequence derives from a person aged 18-65 years who received the Ad26.COV2.S COVID-19 vaccine or a placebo. In DNA, the CDR3 is TGTGCCAGCAGATGGACAGGGGGCTCCTCTGGGGCCAACGTCCTGACTTTC. Its protein product is CASRWTGGSSGANVLTF.